Detailed here is one T cell receptor delta chain. Its antigen is unknown. No base quality information exists; no much larger clone differs at one position. Reading the germline V gene gives CDR1 TSWWSYY and CDR2 QGS. The CDR3, cysteine through phenylalanine, is 18 amino acids long. The read is trimmed to its CDR3 DNA, 54 bases read in frame from base 1. Relative to germline, V is missing 3 bases and J is missing 3 bases, with 16 bases of the junction outside any gene match. The data were obtained in a study of Vδ1+ human thymocytes listed by TCRdb under 2018. In terms of the full investigation: As a data resource, the study described the mRNA-level TRG and TRD CDR3 repertoires of highly purified Vdelta1+ thymocytes obtained from young children. Validation of the multiplex-based CDR3 amplicon strategy against 5'RACE-based CDR3 amplicon generation methods had been performed previously. Overall study results and their limits: Thymic TRG and TRD repertoires appeared highly polyclonal with Gaussian CDR3 length distributions, unlike oligoclonal peripheral blood repertoires. Because no clustering by age or sex was observed, donors were not stratified by these variables in the analyses. Around 22% of thymic TRD sequences were found to be Vdelta2 (and few were Vdelta3) despite high sort purity, in contrast to peripheral blood Vdelta1+ controls. The authors advised highly purified populations and single-cell validation, since unexpected Vdelta2 sequences could cause misinterpretation of bulk repertoire data. Many TRG clonotypes were found to be shared between donors (up to roughly 7x10^3), whereas TRD repertoires were found to be essentially private (max roughly 120 shared).

RNA was isolated using the RNeasy mini kit, and reverse transcription was performed with Superscript III. CDR3 amplicons were generated by multiplex PCR with pooled V-gene forward primers and a constant-region reverse primer carrying Illumina adaptor overhangs. After gel purification, the amplicons were indexed with Nextera index primers over eight extra PCR cycles and then purified using AMPure XP beads. Sequencing of the libraries was done on an Illumina MiSeq using paired-end 250 bp reads, dual indexing and a roughly 19% PhiX spike-in. The paper's processing steps were these. FastQC was used to quality check the reads, while ea-utils fastq-join merged the TRG read pairs. Annotation of sequences was performed with IMGT/HighV-QUEST, only productive sequences with unambiguous V-gene assignment were retained, and clonotypes were defined by identical CDR3 sequence. VDJtools 1.1.1, tcR 2.2.3, Treemap and vegan Shannon diversity in R 3.4.4 were used for downstream analysis. TCRdb reprocessed the public reads with the caller CATT; rows with the same DNA were merged afterwards. In this record, the V and J calls reflect TCRdb's handling and not the investigators' own analysis. Counted in this sample were some 54,000 delta-chain clones; approximately 15% of them appeared once. The top ten clonotypes cover under 0.55% of the sample.

Thymic samples were depleted of alphabeta T cells, then CD3+ TCRVdelta1+ TCRVdelta2- thymocytes were FACS-sorted. Sorted Vdelta1+ thymocyte purity ranged from 98% to 99.6%. The thymic specimens were obtained from about eight paediatric patients who were undergoing corrective cardiac surgery and ranged in age from about 5 days to 17 months. Thymic tissue was dispersed and mononuclear cells isolated on a Histopaque-1077 density gradient. The staining antibodies were anti-TCRVdelta1 clone TS8.2, anti-TCRVdelta2 clone B6, anti-CD3 clone HIT3a and anti-TCRalphabeta clone IP26. This TCR derives from a boy under three years old who had congenital heart surgery. Specimen: Vdelta1+ gamma-delta thymocytes from the thymus. Interpreted using the paper, the cell subset or site label stands for: FACS-sorted CD3+ TCRalphabeta- TCRVdelta1+ TCRVdelta2- thymocytes. The receptor chain draws on TRDV1 and TRDJ1; 7 middle bases align to TRDD3. This receptor has the CDR3 CALGELLPPGGQPDKLIF. The DNA is as follows: TGTGCTCTTGGGGAGCTCCTCCCCCCTGGGGGTCAGCCCGATAAACTCATCTTT.